This TCR beta chain was identified during a study of blood T cell repertoires in COVID-19. Study context: Some COVID-19 samples were acute and others convalescent; all came from the United States, Italy and Spain. PBMCs, B-cell-depleted T cells, or T cells provided the cDNA or gDNA that made up the material.

Original analysis: The assay estimated nucleated cells by amplifying reference gene primers. Here immunoSEQ multiplex PCR was the method, and the copy in TCRdb shows in-frame clones only, minus some. V and J calls and clone size are copied from that table; D and trimming were computed from the DNA. The repertoire holds roughly 100,000 clones, roughly nine tenths seen once, with 6% in the top ten. This CDR3 contains 16 residues. Germline CDR1 LNHDA, CDR2 SQIVND (reference sequence). Trimming cost V 7 bases and J 7 bases; bases outside gene matches: 16. This TCR was sampled from a human donor in a cohort sampled during active COVID-19. The rearrangement uses TRBV19 and TRBJ1-5; 7 positions match TRBD1. Input material: peripheral blood. The CDR3 is CASTPSTGSIDQPQHF. Here the CDR3 DNA reads TGTGCCAGTACTCCATCGACAGGGAGTATTGACCAGCCCCAGCATTTT. The full variable domain, completed using reference TRBV19 and TRBJ1-5, is DGGITQSPKYLFRKEGQNVTLSCEQNLNHDAMYWYRQDPGQGLRLIYYSQIVNDFQKGDIAEGYSVSREKKESFPLTVTSAQKNPTAFYLCASTPSTGSIDQPQHFGDGTRLSIL.